This T cell receptor (beta chain) was documented in a study of blood T cell repertoires in COVID-19. Across the whole study: Collection of acute and convalescent COVID-19 samples took place in the United States, Italy and Spain. PBMCs, B-cell-depleted T cells, or T cells were the source of the cDNA or gDNA that made up the material.

Original analysis: Reference gene primer amplification gave estimated nucleated cell counts. Profiling relied on immunoSEQ multiplex PCR, and the TCRdb table lists in-frame clones only, not all of them. That table furnishes V, J and clone size, whereas the DNA furnished D and trimming. The profile shows tens of thousands of clones, 82% of them singletons. CDR3 length: 13 residues. V dropped 5 bases and J dropped 5 bases, with 11 bases sitting between them. CDR1 and CDR2 from the germline V gene are SGHTA and FQGTGA. Material: peripheral blood. The sequence came from an elderly woman with acute or convalescent COVID-19. The chain couples TRBV7-3 to TRBJ2-3; D ambiguous. CDR3 nucleotide sequence: TGTGCCAGCAGCAATAGTAGAGGAGATACGCAGTATTTT. It translates to CASSNSRGDTQYF. Filled out from reference TRBV7-3 and TRBJ2-3, the complete variable domain reads GAGVSQTPSNKVTEKGKYVELRCDPISGHTALYWYRQSLGQGPEFLIYFQGTGAADDSGLPNDRFFAVRPEGSVSTLKIQRTERGDSAVYLCASSNSRGDTQYFGPGTRLTVL.